These 14 T cell receptor beta chains were sequenced from one sample in a study of control samples from healthy donors and cancer patients. The repertoire was sequenced with immunoSEQ multiplex PCR; TCRdb's copy has only in-frame clones and lacks some. This table has over 150,000 clones, roughly 92% appearing once. The sequencing input was blood. The receptors originated from a woman aged 18-30 years in good health.

The chain employs TRBV19 and TRBJ2-2; 7 bases match TRBD1. The CDR3 is made up of 15 amino acids. Unmatched junction bases numbered 5, after V lost 7 bases and J lost 0 bases. Looked up from germline, CDR1 is LNHDA and CDR2 is SQIVND (reference sequence). The CDR3: CASKTTGTNTGELFF. The CDR3 DNA follows: TGTGCCAGTAAAACGACAGGGACGAACACCGGGGAGCTGTTTTTT.

The chain combines TRBV7-2 with TRBJ1-2; D gene ambiguous. V dropped 1 base and J dropped 0 bases, with 6 bases sitting between them. CDR1 SGHTA and CDR2 FQGNSA come from the germline V gene. The CDR3 has 14 amino acids. The CDR3 spells CASSLVVSNYGYTF. The CDR3 region has the DNA TGTGCCAGCAGCTTAGTCGTTTCTAACTATGGCTACACCTTC.

A single count supports this clone. The CDR3 DNA sequence: TGTGCCAGTAGTACGACAATTAGCAATCAGCCCCAGCATTTT. Its translation is CASSTTISNQPQHF. V and J are TRBV19 and TRBJ1-5; unclear D gene. CDR3 length: 14 amino acids. Trimming removed 4 bases from V and 0 bases from J, with 7 bases in between. In germline, CDR1 is LNHDA, CDR2 SQIVND (reference sequence).

This chain links TRBV29-1 with TRBJ1-1; the D is unclear. V was clipped by 3 bases and J by 8 bases, with 10 bases between them. The CDR3 extends over 11 amino acids. The germline gives CDR1 SQVTM, CDR2 ANQGSEA. CDR3 protein: CSVESGREAFF. As DNA, the CDR3 is TGCAGCGTTGAGTCGGGCAGAGAAGCTTTCTTT.

The V and J genes are TRBV27 and TRBJ2-6; D is unresolved. Trimming took off 0 bases at V and 2 bases at J, with 2 bases between the two ends. The CDR3 consists of 14 residues. Per the germline V gene, CDR1 is MNHEY and CDR2 is SMNVEV (reference sequence). The CDR3 sequence: CASSLSTGANVLTF. The CDR3 DNA reads TGTGCCAGCAGTTTATCAACTGGGGCCAACGTCCTGACTTTC.

The chain has TRBV7-2 and TRBJ1-1; the D gene is possibly TRBD1 (6 bases). CDR3 size: 13 residues. CDR1 SGHTA and CDR2 FQGNSA come from the germline V gene. Trimming took off 5 bases at V and 5 bases at J, with 12 bases between the two ends. For the CDR3, the DNA is TGTGCCAGCAGCGGGACGAGGGGGACTGAAGCTTTCTTT. Its protein product is CASSGTRGTEAFF.

This clone was counted a few times. The chain has TRBV19 and TRBJ1-5; D not resolved. This CDR3 comprises 14 residues. The ends were cut back, 4 bases at V and 12 bases at J, with 19 bases in the middle. Germline CDR1 and CDR2: LNHDA and SQIVND (reference sequence). The CDR3 loop reads CASSNGLLNEDQHF. The CDR3, as DNA: TGTGCCAGTAGTAATGGGCTTCTTAATGAGGACCAGCATTTT.

V is TRBV11-2 and J is TRBJ2-4; TRBD1 is a possible D gene (6 bases). This CDR3 is built from 14 residues. Trimming stripped 8 bases from V and 8 bases from J, with 19 bases between. Germline V gene lookup returns CDR1 SGHAT and CDR2 FQNNGV. The CDR3 region is CASCTRDNGYIQYF. CDR3 DNA: TGTGCCAGCTGTACACGGGACAACGGGTACATTCAGTACTTC.

V gene TRBV3-1 (or the pseudogene TRBV3-2) combines with J gene TRBJ1-1; weak D call: TRBD1 (5 bases). The CDR3 is made up of 12 amino acids. Germline assignment: CDR1 LGHDT and CDR2 YNNKEL (reference sequence). Between the trimmed V and J ends, which lost 1 base and 9 bases, there was a span of 9 bases. CDR3 residues: CASSQAGSKAFF. The CDR3 DNA is TGTGCCAGCAGCCAAGCAGGGAGCAAAGCTTTCTTT.

The chain has TRBV19 and TRBJ2-1, with 10 nucleotides matching TRBD2. J was trimmed by 8 bases and V by 1 base; bases with no gene match: 5. The germline CDR1 and CDR2 sequences are LNHDA and SQIVND (reference sequence). The CDR3 loop spans 15 amino acids. CDR3 nucleotides: TGTGCCAGTAGTATAGCTAGCGGGGGAGTCGATGAGCAGTTCTTC. The encoded protein is CASSIASGGVDEQFF.

This rearrangement joins TRBV11-1 to TRBJ1-1; possibly TRBD1 for D (6 bases). Trimming took off 4 bases at V and 1 base at J, with 10 bases between the two ends. CDR3 size: 14 residues. Germline loops: CDR1 SGHAT, CDR2 FQDESV (reference sequence). The CDR3 DNA sequence: TGTGCCAGCAGCTCCAGGACAGCGAACACTGAAGCTTTCTTT. Translation gives CASSSRTANTEAFF.

This rearrangement joins TRBV4-3 to TRBJ2-1; 7 nucleotides agree with TRBD2. This CDR3 has 15 residues. V shed 0 bases, J shed 4 bases, and the junction held 3 bases outside the gene matches. Looked up from germline, CDR1 is LGHNA and CDR2 is YSLEER. CDR3 in amino acids: CASSQEASGYNEQFF. The CDR3 DNA reads as TGCGCCAGCAGCCAAGAGGCTAGCGGTTACAATGAGCAGTTCTTC.

CDR3 bases: TGTGCCAGCAGCTTAGTATTCACCGCCCCGGGAGGCTACACCTTC. Translating it yields CASSLVFTAPGGYTF. The chain combines TRBV7-2 with TRBJ1-2; D is unresolved. Trimming pared 1 base from V and 8 bases from J, leaving 17 bases between. CDR3 length equals 15 residues. Per germline, CDR1 SGHTA and CDR2 FQGNSA.

The chain uses TRBV11-2 and TRBJ2-7; 8 bases fit TRBD1. Trimming at V came to 5 bases and at J to 6 bases, leaving 6 bases not matched to a gene. The germline V gene has CDR1 SGHAT and CDR2 FQNNGV. This CDR3 spans 13 amino acids. CDR3 residues: CASSRVQGAEQYF. The DNA of the CDR3 is TGTGCCAGCAGCCGAGTCCAGGGGGCCGAGCAGTACTTC.